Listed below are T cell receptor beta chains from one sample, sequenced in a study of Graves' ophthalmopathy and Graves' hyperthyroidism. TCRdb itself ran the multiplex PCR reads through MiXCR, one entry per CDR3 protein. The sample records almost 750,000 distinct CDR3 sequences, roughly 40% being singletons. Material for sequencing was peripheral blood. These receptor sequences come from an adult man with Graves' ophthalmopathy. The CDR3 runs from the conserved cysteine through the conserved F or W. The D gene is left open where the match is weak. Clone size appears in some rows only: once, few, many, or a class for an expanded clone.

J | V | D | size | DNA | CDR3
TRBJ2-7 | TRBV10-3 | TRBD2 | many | TGTGCCATCAGTGAAGGGACTAGCGGGAGACTTACCTACGAGCAGTACTTC | CAISEGTSGRLTYEQYF
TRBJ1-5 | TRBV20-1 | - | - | TGCAGTGCCCCTCCGGCGGCCAATCAGCCCCAGCATTTT | CSAPPAANQPQHF
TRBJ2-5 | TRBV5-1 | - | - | TGCGCCAGCAGCCGGAGTGGAGGGTCCCCGACCCAGTACTTC | CASSRSGGSPTQYF
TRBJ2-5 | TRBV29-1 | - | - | TGCAGCGTTGGGGACTCAAATCAGGAGACCCAGTACTTC | CSVGDSNQETQYF
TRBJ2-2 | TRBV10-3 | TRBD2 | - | TGTGCCATCAGTGAGTCGGGACTAGCGGGGGTCACGAACACCGGGGAGCTGTTTTTT | CAISESGLAGVTNTGELFF
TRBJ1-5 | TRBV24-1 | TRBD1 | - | TGTGCCAGCGGGACAGGGAGTAGCAATCAGCCCCAGCATTTT | CASGTGSSNQPQHF
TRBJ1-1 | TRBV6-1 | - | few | TGTGCCAGCAGTGTGAGCACTTTGAACACTGAAGCTTTCTTT | CASSVSTLNTEAFF
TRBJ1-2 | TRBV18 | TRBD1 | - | TGTGCCAGCTCACAGCCGACAGGGTCCGGCTACACCTTC | CASSQPTGSGYTF
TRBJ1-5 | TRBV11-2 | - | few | TGTGCCAGCAGCCAAGCGCAGGGCCGCAATCAGCCCCAGCATTTT | CASSQAQGRNQPQHF
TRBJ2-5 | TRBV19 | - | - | TGTGCCAGTAGTATTGGGGCGGGAAAAGAGACCCAGTACTTC | CASSIGAGKETQYF
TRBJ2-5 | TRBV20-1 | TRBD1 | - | TGCAGTGTGGGACAGCTCCAAGAGACCCAGTACTTC | CSVGQLQETQYF
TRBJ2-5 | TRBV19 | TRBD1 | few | TGTGCCAGCAAAATGACAGGGATCCAAGAGACCCAGTACTTC | CASKMTGIQETQYF
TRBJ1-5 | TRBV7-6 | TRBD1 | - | TGTGCCAGCAGCTTAGGACAGGGCGCCCTCAGCAATCAGCCCCAGCATTTT | CASSLGQGALSNQPQHF
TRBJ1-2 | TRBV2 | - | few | TGTGCCAGCCGGAAGACAGGAAACTATGGCTACACCTTC | CASRKTGNYGYTF
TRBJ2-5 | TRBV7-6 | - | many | TGTGCCAGCAGCTTAGCTACTGGTTTCCGAGAGACCCAGTACTTC | CASSLATGFRETQYF
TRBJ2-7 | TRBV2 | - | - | TGTGCCAGCGGGCCGAGCTCCTACGAGCAGTACTTC | CASGPSSYEQYF
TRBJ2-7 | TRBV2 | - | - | TGTGCCAGCAGCGATGACAGGCGAAGCTCCTACGAGCAGTACTTC | CASSDDRRSSYEQYF
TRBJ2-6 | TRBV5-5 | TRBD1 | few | TGTGCCAGCAGCTTGGTTGGACAGGGGGCGGGTGGGGCCAACGTCCTGACTTTC | CASSLVGQGAGGANVLTF
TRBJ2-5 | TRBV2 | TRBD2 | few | TGTGCCAGCAGCAGCCAGAGCGGGGGGAAACGGGAGACCCAGTACTTC | CASSSQSGGKRETQYF
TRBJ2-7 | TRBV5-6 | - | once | TGTGCCAGCAGCTTGTCGCGCAGACTATCTACCTACGAGCAGTACTTC | CASSLSRRLSTYEQYF
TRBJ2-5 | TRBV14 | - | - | TGTGCCAGCAGAAGGGGTGGATCCCAAGAGACCCAGTACTTC | CASRRGGSQETQYF
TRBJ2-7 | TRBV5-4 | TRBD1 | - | TGTGCCAGCAGACAAAGACAGGGGGATTCCTACGAGCAGTACTTC | CASRQRQGDSYEQYF
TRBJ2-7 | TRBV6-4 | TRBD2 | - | TGTGCCAGCAGTTCCCGTGGGACGGGGGGGGGTTGGAGGAGCGAGCAGTACTTC | CASSSRGTGGGWRSEQYF
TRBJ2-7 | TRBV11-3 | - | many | TGTGCCAGCAGCTTAGCTGGGGACAACTACGAGCAGTACTTC | CASSLAGDNYEQYF
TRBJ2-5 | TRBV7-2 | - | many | TGTGCCAGCAGCTTAGAGTTTGGGACCAAAGAGACCCAGTACTTC | CASSLEFGTKETQYF
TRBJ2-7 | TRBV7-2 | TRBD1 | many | TGTGCCAGCAGCTTGGCGGACAGGGGGCGTTACGAGCAGTACTTC | CASSLADRGRYEQYF
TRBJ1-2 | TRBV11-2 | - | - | TGTGCCAGCGGGGGGGGCAGATACACCTTC | CASGGGRYTF
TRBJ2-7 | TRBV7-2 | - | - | TGTGCCAGCAGCCTACAACACCCGGGAACCAGGGTGGGGTACGAGCAGTACTTC | CASSLQHPGTRVGYEQYF
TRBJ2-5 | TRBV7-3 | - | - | TGTGCCAGCAGCTTAACGTTAGGGGCGATGGAGACCCAGTACTTC | CASSLTLGAMETQYF
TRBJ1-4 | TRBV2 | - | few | TGTGCCAGCTCGCCTCTCTCGGCACTTAATGAAAAACTGTTTTTT | CASSPLSALNEKLFF
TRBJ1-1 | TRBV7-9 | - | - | TGTGCCAGCAGCTTATCGGGGAGGGGGAACACTGAAGCTTTCTTT | CASSLSGRGNTEAFF
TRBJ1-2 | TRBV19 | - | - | TGTGCCAGTAGTATAGCGGCCCGACGCCAGGCTCCGGATGGCTACACCTTC | CASSIAARRQAPDGYTF
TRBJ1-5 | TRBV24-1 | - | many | TGTGCCACCAGTGACCCAGGGGTTGGCAATCAGCCCCAGCATTTT | CATSDPGVGNQPQHF
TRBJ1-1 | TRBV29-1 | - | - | TGCAGCGTTGTCCGTCCAGGACCGAACACCGAAGCTTTCTTT | CSVVRPGPNTEAFF
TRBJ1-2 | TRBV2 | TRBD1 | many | TGTGCCAGCACCAGCCGGGACAGGACGCCCTATGGCTACACCTTC | CASTSRDRTPYGYTF
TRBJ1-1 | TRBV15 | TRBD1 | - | TGTGCCACCAGCAGAAACTTGGACAGGGACACTGAAGCTTTCTTT | CATSRNLDRDTEAFF
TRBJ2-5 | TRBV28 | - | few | TGTGCCAGCAACGGGGGCGACGGGAAGACCCAGTACTTC | CASNGGDGKTQYF
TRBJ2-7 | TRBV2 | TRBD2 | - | TGTGCCATCAGTGAGTGGGGGGAGGGCCAGGAGGGGCAGTACTTC | CAISEWGEGQEGQYF
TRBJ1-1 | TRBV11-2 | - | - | TGTGCCAGCAGCTTATATAGACCCCAGGCTGAAGCTTTCTTT | CASSLYRPQAEAFF
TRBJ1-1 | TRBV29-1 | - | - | TGCAGCGTTACGCGACAGATGAACACTGAAGCTTTCTTT | CSVTRQMNTEAFF
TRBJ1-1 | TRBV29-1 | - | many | TGCAGCGCAAGACGGACCATGAACACTGAAGCTTTCTTT | CSARRTMNTEAFF
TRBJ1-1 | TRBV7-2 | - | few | TGTGCCAGCAGCTCCGGGTGGGGCACGGAGCAAAACACTGAAGCTTTCTTT | CASSSGWGTEQNTEAFF
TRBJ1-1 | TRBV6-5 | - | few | TGTGCCAGCAGGGCCCAACAGACGATGAACACTGAAGCTTTCTTT | CASRAQQTMNTEAFF